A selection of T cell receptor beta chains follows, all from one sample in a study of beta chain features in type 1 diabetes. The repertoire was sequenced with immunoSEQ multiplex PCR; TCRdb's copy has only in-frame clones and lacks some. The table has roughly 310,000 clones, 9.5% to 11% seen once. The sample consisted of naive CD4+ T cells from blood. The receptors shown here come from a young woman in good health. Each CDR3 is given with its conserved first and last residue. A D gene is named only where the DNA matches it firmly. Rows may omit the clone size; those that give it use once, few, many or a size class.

CDR3: CASNPTSFSNEQFF
DNA: TGTGCCAGCAACCCCACTTCGTTCTCCAATGAGCAGTTCTTC
D: -
length: 14
size: -
V: TRBV9
J: TRBJ2-1

CDR3: CASSVGLAGGNTQYF
DNA: TGTGCCAGCAGCGTGGGACTAGCGGGAGGAAATACGCAGTATTTT
D: TRBD2
length: 15
size: -
V: TRBV5-8
J: TRBJ2-3

CDR3: CASSIGAADTDTQYF
DNA: TGTGCCAGCAGTATCGGAGCGGCCGACACAGATACGCAGTATTTT
D: -
length: 15
size: -
V: TRBV25-1
J: TRBJ2-3

CDR3: CASSGAPKYEQYF
DNA: TGTGCCAGCAGCGGGGCGCCGAAATACGAGCAGTACTTC
D: -
length: 13
size: few
V: TRBV5-4
J: TRBJ2-7

CDR3: CSAREGRSERF
DNA: TGCAGTGCTAGAGAGGGCAGAAGTGAACGCTTC
D: -
length: 11
size: few
V: TRBV20-1
J: TRBJ2-7

CDR3: CASSDVAGGHDEQFF
DNA: TGTGCCAGCAGTGACGTAGCGGGAGGGCATGATGAGCAGTTCTTC
D: TRBD2
length: 15
size: -
V: TRBV6-4
J: TRBJ2-1

CDR3: CASSPRDRGFEQYF
DNA: TGTGCCAGCAGCCCCAGGGACAGGGGATTTGAGCAGTACTTC
D: TRBD1
length: 14
size: few
V: TRBV7-9
J: TRBJ2-7

CDR3: CASSVGTSGSIGEQFF
DNA: TGTGCCAGCAGCGTCGGGACTAGCGGGAGCATTGGTGAGCAGTTCTTC
D: TRBD2
length: 16
size: -
V: TRBV9
J: TRBJ2-1

CDR3: CAWSRAGGPGETQYF
DNA: TGTGCCTGGAGTAGGGCGGGAGGGCCGGGGGAGACCCAGTACTTC
D: TRBD2
length: 15
size: -
V: TRBV30
J: TRBJ2-5

CDR3: CAISPGAYEQYF
DNA: TGTGCCATCAGTCCGGGGGCCTACGAGCAGTACTTC
D: -
length: 12
size: -
V: TRBV10-3
J: TRBJ2-7

CDR3: CASSYLGQAWETQYF
DNA: TGTGCCAGCAGTTACTTGGGACAGGCCTGGGAGACCCAGTACTTC
D: TRBD1
length: 15
size: -
V: TRBV6-5
J: TRBJ2-5

CDR3: CASSPYTYNEQFF
DNA: TGTGCCAGCAGCCCATATACATACAATGAGCAGTTCTTC
D: -
length: 13
size: -
V: TRBV7-2
J: TRBJ2-1

CDR3: CASSLSGGGTDTQYF
DNA: TGTGCCAGTAGTCTTAGCGGAGGGGGCACAGATACGCAGTATTTT
D: -
length: 15
size: -
V: TRBV19
J: TRBJ2-3

CDR3: CASSGSSLYTF
DNA: TGTGCCAGCAGTGGTAGCAGCCTATACACCTTC
D: -
length: 11
size: few
V: TRBV2
J: TRBJ1-2

CDR3: CASSPGTGNGYTF
DNA: TGTGCCAGCTCACCCGGGACAGGGAATGGCTACACCTTC
D: TRBD1
length: 13
size: -
V: TRBV18
J: TRBJ1-2

CDR3: CASSTSGGEQYF
DNA: TGTGCCAGTAGTACCTCCGGTGGCGAGCAGTACTTC
D: -
length: 12
size: -
V: TRBV19
J: TRBJ2-7

CDR3: CASSLRVAPINYNEQFF
DNA: TGTGCCAGCAGTTTAAGGGTAGCGCCTATCAACTACAATGAGCAGTTCTTC
D: -
length: 17
size: few
V: TRBV27
J: TRBJ2-1

CDR3: CSVGTEEGTDTQYF
DNA: TGCAGCGTTGGGACAGAGGAGGGCACAGATACGCAGTATTTT
D: -
length: 14
size: -
V: TRBV29-1
J: TRBJ2-3

CDR3: CASSEREGDQPQHF
DNA: TGTGCCAGCAGTGAACGAGAGGGGGATCAGCCCCAGCATTTT
D: -
length: 14
size: few
V: TRBV2
J: TRBJ1-5

CDR3: CASSLTHEQFF
DNA: TGTGCCAGCAGCTTGACTCATGAGCAGTTCTTC
D: -
length: 11
size: -
V: TRBV5-6
J: TRBJ2-1

CDR3: CASSLPAGTGGMETQYF
DNA: TGTGCCAGCAGCTTGCCGGCCGGGACAGGGGGGATGGAGACCCAGTACTTC
D: TRBD1
length: 17
size: -
V: TRBV5-4
J: TRBJ2-5

CDR3: CASSSSLRGDGANVLTF
DNA: TGTGCCAGCAGCTCATCCCTCCGGGGGGATGGGGCCAACGTCCTGACTTTC
D: TRBD2
length: 17
size: -
V: TRBV7-9
J: TRBJ2-6

CDR3: CASSLVTSGTYNEQFF
DNA: TGTGCCAGCAGCTTAGTGACTAGCGGGACCTACAATGAGCAGTTCTTC
D: TRBD2
length: 16
size: -
V: TRBV7-9
J: TRBJ2-1

CDR3: CAISESEGARGYTF
DNA: TGTGCCATCAGTGAGTCGGAGGGGGCGCGAGGCTACACCTTC
D: TRBD1
length: 14
size: -
V: TRBV10-3
J: TRBJ1-2

CDR3: CAWRAAASTDTQYF
DNA: TGTGCCTGGAGAGCAGCGGCTAGCACAGATACGCAGTATTTT
D: -
length: 14
size: -
V: TRBV30
J: TRBJ2-3

CDR3: CASSLAGSGETQYF
DNA: TGTGCCAGCAGCTTAGCTGGTAGCGGGGAGACCCAGTACTTC
D: TRBD2
length: 14
size: -
V: TRBV7-2
J: TRBJ2-5

CDR3: CASSLPGPIAFF
DNA: TGTGCCAGCAGCTTGCCAGGGCCTATAGCTTTCTTT
D: -
length: 12
size: -
V: TRBV5-4
J: TRBJ1-1

CDR3: CASSQDPGNQPQHF
DNA: TGTGCCAGCAGCCAAGATCCGGGGAATCAGCCCCAGCATTTT
D: -
length: 14
size: few
V: TRBV4-2
J: TRBJ1-5

CDR3: CASSVLGDGGLSNEQFF
DNA: TGTGCCAGCAGCGTCCTCGGGGACGGAGGGCTATCCAATGAGCAGTTCTTC
D: -
length: 17
size: -
V: TRBV9
J: TRBJ2-1

CDR3: CASSLNPGTSNQPQHF
DNA: TGTGCCAGCTCATTAAACCCGGGTACGAGCAATCAGCCCCAGCATTTT
D: -
length: 16
size: -
V: TRBV18
J: TRBJ1-5

CDR3: CASSTDPSGSLNEQFF
DNA: TGCGCCAGCAGCACAGATCCAAGCGGGAGCCTCAATGAGCAGTTCTTC
D: TRBD2
length: 16
size: -
V: TRBV4-3
J: TRBJ2-1

CDR3: CASSRPTGEKPSGELFF
DNA: TGTGCCAGCAGCCGACCCACGGGGGAGAAGCCCTCCGGGGAGCTGTTTTTT
D: -
length: 17
size: -
V: TRBV7-9
J: TRBJ2-2

CDR3: CASSLNPMGLDSYEQYF
DNA: TGTGCCAGCAGCTTAAACCCAATGGGACTAGATTCCTACGAGCAGTACTTC
D: TRBD2
length: 17
size: -
V: TRBV7-2
J: TRBJ2-7

CDR3: CASSWGGTEDQPQHF
DNA: TGCGCCAGCAGCTGGGGCGGGACGGAGGATCAGCCCCAGCATTTT
D: -
length: 15
size: few
V: TRBV5-1
J: TRBJ1-5

CDR3: CASSSLGEERTGELFF
DNA: TGTGCCAGCAGCTCATTAGGGGAGGAAAGGACCGGGGAGCTGTTTTTT
D: -
length: 16
size: few
V: TRBV13
J: TRBJ2-2

CDR3: CASSYLSGSQETQYF
DNA: TGTGCCAGCAGTTACCTGTCCGGGTCCCAAGAGACCCAGTACTTC
D: -
length: 15
size: -
V: TRBV6-5
J: TRBJ2-5

CDR3: CASSTSGGYTGNTIYF
DNA: TGTGCCAGCAGTACCTCAGGGGGCTATACTGGAAACACCATATATTTT
D: TRBD1
length: 16
size: few
V: TRBV6-6
J: TRBJ1-3

CDR3: CASSSWGGRGQTGELFF
DNA: TGTGCCAGCAGTTCCTGGGGGGGCAGGGGGCAAACCGGGGAGCTGTTTTTT
D: -
length: 17
size: -
V: TRBV2
J: TRBJ2-2

CDR3: CASSMVRTLSNEQFF
DNA: TGTGCCAGTAGTATGGTGCGGACTTTAAGCAATGAGCAGTTCTTC
D: -
length: 15
size: few
V: TRBV19
J: TRBJ2-1

CDR3: CASSPIGGPNTGELFF
DNA: TGTGCCAGCTCACCGATCGGGGGGCCGAACACCGGGGAGCTGTTTTTT
D: -
length: 16
size: -
V: TRBV18
J: TRBJ2-2

CDR3: CASSFDPGSNTEAFF
DNA: TGTGCCAGCAGCTTCGATCCAGGATCGAACACTGAAGCTTTCTTT
D: -
length: 15
size: -
V: TRBV7-2
J: TRBJ1-1